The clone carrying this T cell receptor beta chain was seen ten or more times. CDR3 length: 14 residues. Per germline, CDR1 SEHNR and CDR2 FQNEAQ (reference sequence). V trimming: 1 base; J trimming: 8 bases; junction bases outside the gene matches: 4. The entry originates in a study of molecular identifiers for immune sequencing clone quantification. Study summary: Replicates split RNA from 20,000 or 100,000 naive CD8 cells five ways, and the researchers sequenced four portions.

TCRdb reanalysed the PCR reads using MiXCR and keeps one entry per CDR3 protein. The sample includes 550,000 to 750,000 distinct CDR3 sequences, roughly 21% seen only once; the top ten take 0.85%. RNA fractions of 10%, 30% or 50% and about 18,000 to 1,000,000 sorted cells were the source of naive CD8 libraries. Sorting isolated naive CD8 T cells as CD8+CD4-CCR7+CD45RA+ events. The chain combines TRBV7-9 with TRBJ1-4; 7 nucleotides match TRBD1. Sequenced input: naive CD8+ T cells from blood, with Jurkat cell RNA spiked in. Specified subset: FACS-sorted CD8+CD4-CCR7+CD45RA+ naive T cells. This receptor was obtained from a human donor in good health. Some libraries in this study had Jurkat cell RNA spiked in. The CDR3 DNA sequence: TGTGCCAGCAGCTTAGTTACAGGGGAGGAAAAACTGTTTTTT. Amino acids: CASSLVTGEEKLFF.